These 11 T cell receptor beta chains were sequenced from one sample in a study of T cell changes during pregnancy in multiple sclerosis. Libraries were prepared by immunoSEQ multiplex PCR; TCRdb keeps only in-frame clonotypes and omits some of them. Counted here are 95,000 to 110,000 clones, around nine tenths occurring once; the ten biggest clones make up around 0.92%. Material: peripheral blood, obtained after pregnancy. The source is a female donor with multiple sclerosis, enrolled in a pregnancy study.

V usage is TRBV2 and J usage is TRBJ1-2; tentative D call: TRBD1 (5 bases). Trimming took 8 bases from V and 3 from J, leaving 16 bases between them. There are 14 residues in the CDR3. Germline values: CDR1 SNHLY, CDR2 FYNNEI. CDR3 nucleotides: TGTGCCAGCCTCCTTCAGGGCACGGACTATGGCTACACCTTC. The encoded protein is CASLLQGTDYGYTF.

The chain uses TRBV5-4 and TRBJ2-7; tentative D call: TRBD2 (7 bases). Trimming pared 3 bases from V and 5 bases from J, leaving 15 bases between. This CDR3 comprises 14 residues. Germline values: CDR1 SGHNT, CDR2 YYREEE (reference sequence). Here the CDR3 reads CASSWGGRDNEQYF. The CDR3 DNA is TGTGCCAGCAGCTGGGGGGGGAGGGACAACGAGCAGTACTTC.

The genes are TRBV7-9 and TRBJ1-1; D is perhaps TRBD1 (5 bases). The CDR3 runs to 15 residues. Germline-derived CDR1 and CDR2 are SEHNR and FQNEAQ (reference sequence). Trimming stripped 4 bases from V and 7 bases from J, with 19 bases between. The CDR3 DNA is TGTGCCAGCAGCTCTGATACCTCAGCGGGGCGTGAAGCTTTCTTT. The encoded protein is CASSSDTSAGREAFF. The whole variable domain, filled in from reference TRBV7-9 and TRBJ1-1, reads DTGVSQNPRHKITKRGQNVTFRCDPISEHNRLYWYRQTLGQGPEFLTYFQNEAQLEKSRLLSDRFSAERPKGSFSTLEIQRTEQGDSAMYLCASSSDTSAGREAFFGQGTRLTVV.

The chain uses TRBV21-1 and TRBJ2-7; the table names TRBD1, a call not compared with the DNA. TRBV21-1 is a known pseudogene. CDR3 length equals 17 residues. CDR3 bases: TGTGCCAGCAGCAAGGGGTCCCGGACAGGTAACCTCTACGAGCAGTACTTC. Translation gives CASSKGSRTGNLYEQYF.

DNA for the CDR3: TGTGCCAGCAGCCATACAGGGGGGGGAGAGACCCAGTACTTC. As protein: CASSHTGGGETQYF. V usage is TRBV5-4 and J usage is TRBJ2-5, with a possible D match to TRBD1 (8 bases). This CDR3 is 14 amino acids long. Trimming took 4 bases from V and 4 from J, leaving 14 bases between them. The germline gives CDR1 SGHNT, CDR2 YYREEE (reference sequence).

This clone has more than one count but fewer than ten. The chain couples TRBV9 to TRBJ1-3; no clear D gene. Germline CDR1 SGDLS, CDR2 YYNGEE. The CDR3 is made up of 17 amino acids. Trimming took off 0 bases at V and 0 bases at J, with 13 bases between the two ends. The CDR3 sequence is CASSVGRRRTSGNTIYF. The CDR3 region has the DNA TGTGCCAGCAGCGTAGGGCGGCGGAGAACCTCTGGAAACACCATATATTTT.

The chain has TRBV5-1 and TRBJ2-2, with 9 nucleotides matching TRBD1. The CDR3 is made up of 17 amino acids. The germline V gene has CDR1 SGHRS and CDR2 YFSETQ. V shed 3 bases and J 6 bases; nucleotides not matched to a gene: 12. The CDR3 DNA is TGCGCCAGCAGCTCGAAATTAGGGACAGGGACGGCCGGGGAGCTGTTTTTT. Amino acid sequence: CASSSKLGTGTAGELFF.

The DNA for the CDR3 is TGTGCCAGCAGCTACGGACAGGATCTCATGAACACTGAAGCTTTCTTT. Translated: CASSYGQDLMNTEAFF. The rearrangement links TRBV7-9 to TRBJ1-1; 7 bases match TRBD1. The CDR3 is 16 residues long. The junction had 8 bases not matched to a gene; V was cut back by 4 bases and J by 0 bases. The V gene's germline CDR1 is SEHNR and CDR2 FQNEAQ (reference sequence).

This clone has just one count. The V call is TRBV10-3, the J call TRBJ1-2; D possibly corresponds to TRBD1 (5 bases). The CDR3 extends over 13 amino acids. Trimming removed 5 bases from V and 1 base from J, with 8 bases in between. Germline V lookup: CDR1 ENHRY, CDR2 SYGVKD. The CDR3 spells CAISPDSNYGYTF. CDR3 DNA: TGTGCCATCAGTCCCGACAGTAACTATGGCTACACCTTC.

This clone was detected a few times. CDR3 sequence: CASRILQGSGEKLFF. The CDR3 DNA follows: TGTGCCAGTAGGATTTTACAGGGGTCGGGTGAAAAACTGTTTTTT. The V and J genes are TRBV19 and TRBJ1-4; 7 bases are a match to TRBD1. Germline V lookup: CDR1 LNHDA, CDR2 SQIVND (reference sequence). The CDR3 is 15 amino acids. After removal of 6 bases from V and 7 bases from J, the junction contained 11 bases not matched to a gene.

This rearrangement joins TRBV11-2 to TRBJ2-3; D may be TRBD2 (5 bases). With 1 base removed from V and 1 base from J, the gap between germline ends came to 12 bases. This CDR3 contains 16 residues. Looked up from germline, CDR1 is SGHAT and CDR2 is FQNNGV. CDR3 bases: TGTGCCAGCAGCTTAGGCACATCGCGGGGCACAGATACGCAGTATTTT. Its translation is CASSLGTSRGTDTQYF.